This TCR beta chain was sequenced in a study of blood T cell repertoires in COVID-19. Generated by immunoSEQ multiplex PCR, the TCRdb table keeps only in-frame clones and is missing some. The sample lists 120,000 to 150,000 clones, 80% to 90% seen once, with about 10% in the top ten. This receptor was obtained from a woman aged 80 or over with acute or convalescent COVID-19. Sequenced material: peripheral blood.

CDR3 sequence reads: CASARDLKETQYF. The CDR3 region has the DNA TGCGCCAGCGCTCGGGATCTTAAAGAGACCCAGTACTTC. The gene calls are TRBV5-1 and TRBJ2-5; weak D call: TRBD2 (5 bases). The CDR3 runs 13 residues. Germline V CDR1 and CDR2: SGHRS, YFSETQ. Deletions cut 7 bases from V and 3 bases from J, with 13 bases between.